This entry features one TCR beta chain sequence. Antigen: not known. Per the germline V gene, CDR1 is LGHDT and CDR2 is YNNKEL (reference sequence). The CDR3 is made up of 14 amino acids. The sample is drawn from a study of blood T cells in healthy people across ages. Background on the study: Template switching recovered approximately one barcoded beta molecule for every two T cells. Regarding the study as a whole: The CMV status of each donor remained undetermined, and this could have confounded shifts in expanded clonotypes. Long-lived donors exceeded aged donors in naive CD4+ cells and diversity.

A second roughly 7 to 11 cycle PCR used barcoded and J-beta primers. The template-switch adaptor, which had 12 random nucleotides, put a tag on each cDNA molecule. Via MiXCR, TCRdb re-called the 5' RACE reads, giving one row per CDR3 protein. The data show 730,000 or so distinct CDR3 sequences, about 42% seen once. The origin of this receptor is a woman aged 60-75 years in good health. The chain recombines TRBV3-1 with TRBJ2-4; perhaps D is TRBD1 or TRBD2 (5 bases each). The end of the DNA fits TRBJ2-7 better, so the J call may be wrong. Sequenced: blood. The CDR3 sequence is CASSHPMGVYEQYF. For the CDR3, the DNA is TGTGCCAGCAGCCATCCTATGGGGGTATACGAGCAGTACTTC.